This TCR beta chain was identified in a study of cytomegalovirus exposure and HLA in healthy donors listed by TCRdb under 2017. With regard to the full study: In an earlier analysis of fewer than 750 of the donors, 276 Gb of sequence data and 120 million or so unique TCR beta sequences from roughly 180 million T cells were reported. About 300 gigabases of sequencing data and tens of millions of unique TCR sequences were included in an early release covering under 650 HLA-typed donors. The genetic ancestry cluster associated with self-reported Caucasian donors included approximately 85% of the approximately 400 genotyped donors. The study was designed to test whether signatures of past pathogen exposure could be identified by cataloging public T cell receptors. The study profiled the T cell repertoires of 500 to 800 subjects by immunosequencing and related them to cytomegalovirus serostatus. In addition to the first cohort of 666 subjects, a separate validation cohort of some 120 different subjects was used. To predict cytomegalovirus infection status, the study brought together high-throughput TCR immunosequencing, statistical association of individual TCRs with disease status, and machine learning. To study patterns of TCR occurrence, a later analysis re-analyzed previously published TCR beta repertoires from just over 650 donors and added high-resolution HLA genotyping. Rather than drawing on any new phenotypic data, the later analysis identified candidate immune exposures from TCR beta sequences and the way those sequences occurred across donors. To decide whether each TCR beta V gene segment behaved as functional or pseudogenic, an earlier analysis of over 500 of the donors relied on high-throughput TCR beta sequencing. Alongside the repertoire data, information on donor age, sex, ethnicity and CMV serostatus was compiled. A later genetic analysis took genome-wide SNP genotypes for about three fifths of the roughly 700 donors and used that subset as a discovery cohort. All discovery cohort repertoires had been generated on a single sequencing platform. Class I and class II HLA loci were covered by the typing at four-digit resolution. Typing coverage varied by locus: roughly 620-640 donors for A, B, C, DRB1 and DQB1; 522 for DQA1; approximately 570 for DPA1; some 470 for DPB1. About five DR-DQ haplotypes were handled as single units for association and clustering, since linkage in the cohort was strong. Among around 400 genotyped donors of the cohort, an average of roughly 230,000 unique TCR beta nucleotide sequences was sequenced per donor, of which 15% to 20% were non-productive. Paper-wide results and their limitations: Most CMV-associated TCR beta chains appeared to be HLA-restricted in a later analysis, and the HLA associations seemed to be driven largely by CMV exposure. The study gave a list of 150 to 200 TCR beta chains associated with cytomegalovirus. Cytomegalovirus status was reported to be diagnosed by the classifier with high specificity and sensitivity in both the original and validation cohorts. In a later analysis, TCR association rates were found to vary across HLA loci, with the most associated TCRs seen for DRB1 alleles and the fewest for HLA-C alleles. The authors suggested that the approach could potentially be extended to other disease states and immunological phenotypes. The only immune exposure information available for the cohort was CMV serostatus. Because the 87-base-pair reads could not distinguish some IMGT-functional V segments, including TRBV6-2 and TRBV6-3, those segments were excluded. Compared with the 666-donor mean, donors in an Asian-associated ancestry cluster had fewer N-insertions in productive TCRs, according to a later genetic analysis. Roughly uniform sequencing depth across donors was assumed in presence/absence analyses, although this assumption may not hold. Linkage disequilibrium might explain the correlated functional status among segregating V segments, but an unknown experimental factor could not be ruled out. A cluster of highly shared sequence variants was judged likely to be a technical artifact of the sequencing pipeline. Strong co-occurrence of HLA alleles, especially DR and DQ, made assigning TCR associations to individual alleles difficult. According to a later analysis, parvovirus B19, influenza, CMV and Epstein-Barr virus appeared linked to several top co-occurrence clusters. Because HLA typing was unavailable for some donors at each locus, only the typed subset was used in association tests. In an earlier analysis of some 640 of the donors, most TCR beta V segments were observed in productive rearrangements about 87% or about 30% of the time, broadly matching IMGT annotations. Specific HLA alleles were associated with roughly 17,000 TCR beta sequences at a false discovery rate of 0.05 in a later analysis. The cohort was sequenced for TCR beta chains only, and without alpha or paired-chain data the features that could be detected were limited. In vitro tests confirmed that a few of the cytomegalovirus-associated TCR beta chains recognize cytomegalovirus antigens. A further reported finding was that TCR beta sequences accurately predicted the HLA-A and HLA-B alleles for most subjects in the first cohort. Most TCR sequences were seen in very few donors, while some public TCRs were found in many individuals. In a later genetic analysis, a missense DCLRE1C variant was associated with V-gene and J-gene trimming of TCR beta chains, and the association was replicated in an independent cohort. The earlier analysis of 450 to 700 of the donors excluded about 16 rarely observed V segments, including chromosome 9 orphons, because counts were too low. Compared with equally common non-associated chains, HLA-associated TCR beta chains in a later analysis were more clonally expanded and had lower generation probabilities.

The library was made by the immunoSEQ multiplex PCR assay. The multiplex PCR relied on a mix of 60 forward primers for TCR Vbeta segments and 13 reverse primers for TCR Jbeta segments. A multiplex PCR assay on genomic DNA amplified the CDR3 region of rearranged TCR beta genes. The amplified TCR beta libraries were sequenced on the Illumina HiSeq System as 87-base-pair reads. The original methods were these. A later analysis tallied 75 million to 95 million unique TCR beta chains across the 700 or so repertoires, and approximately 12 million of those chains were shared by two or more donors. A nearest-neighbor algorithm error-corrected the raw reads and collapsed the reads into unique sequences, merging closely related sequences to remove PCR and sequencing errors. Alignment of CDR3 sequences to IMGT reference sequences was used to assign V, D and J gene segments. For a sequence to be retained, a match of at least six nucleotides was required to both a V gene segment and a J gene segment. A rearrangement was called productive if the CDR3 had no stop codons and remained in frame with V and J, and every other rearrangement was called non-productive. CDR3 was defined by IMGT convention, running from the second conserved V-encoded cysteine to the conserved J-encoded phenylalanine. The earlier analysis of roughly 590 of the donors excluded any sequence lacking an unambiguous match to a single V gene segment. In an earlier analysis of a few hundred of the donors, V segments were called functional above 56.7% productive rearrangements and were called segregating when the between-donor standard deviation exceeded 5%. A statistical classification framework was developed to diagnose cytomegalovirus status using the catalog of TCR beta chain sequences. A later analysis assigned V and J genes by comparing TCR nucleotide sequences with IMGT/GENE-DB human TR gene sequences. In a later analysis, CDR3 sequences and most-parsimonious VDJ recombination scenarios were assigned using the TCRdist pipeline. In a later analysis, each TCR beta chain was defined by its CDR3 amino acid sequence together with its V-gene family, and reads without a unique V-gene family were excluded. A later analysis removed several hundred highly shared, low-generation-probability nucleotide sequences to deal with suspected cross-contamination and a sequencing artifact. In a later analysis, a clonal expansion index for each public chain was calculated from normalized within-repertoire ranks of inferred template counts. In a later analysis, generation probabilities were computed using a VDJ recombination model fitted to out-of-frame rearrangements, and the results were checked against IGoR. Hypergeometric tests were used in a later analysis to score TCR-TCR, TCR-HLA and TCR-CMV co-occurrence, with a repertoire-size bias correction applied to the TCR pairs. To estimate false discovery rates, a later analysis permuted the HLA or CMV assignments 20 times. A later analysis grouped co-occurring TCRs with DBSCAN, adding TCRdist sequence similarity when clustering within HLA-allele-positive subsets. Repertoires with fewer than 30,000 or more than 120,000 public chains were left out of co-occurrence clustering, as were five repertoires with anomalous nucleotide sharing. TCRdb obtained this table from immuneACCESS and retained in-frame rearrangements with V and J assigned. These tables miss some clones; where compared with another copy, unresolved V genes account for less than half of the shortfall, and the remainder is unexplained. V and J calls plus clone size are reproduced from that table; the DNA served to infer D and trimming. Across this sample there are under 150,000 clones, with approximately 81% seen only once. The ten largest clones capture 2% to 2.5% of the sample.

V trim: 4 bases; J trim: 8 bases; unmatched bases: 16. From the cysteine through the phenylalanine, the CDR3 covers 16 amino acids. Left in the record is the CDR3 DNA by itself, 48 bases read in frame from the first base. CDR1 and CDR2 (SGHDT, YYEEEE) derive from the germline V gene. To note about this clone: Its antigen remains undetermined. No much larger clone exists at a distance of one base, and base qualities are not known.

The cohort consisted of 600 to 750 healthy bone marrow donors. All cohort members were sampled while nominally healthy, although unrecorded immune exposures were likely present. The donor was CMV seronegative and was included in the group of a few hundred seronegative cohort members. A peripheral blood sample was provided by each donor, and peripheral blood mononuclear cells were used for TCR beta sequencing. Genomic DNA extraction from the blood cell samples was performed with the Qiagen DNeasy Blood Extraction Kit. Recombination linked TRBV5-6 to TRBJ1-2; 8 junctional bases match TRBD1. Sequenced: PBMCs. The clonotype originates from a boy aged 2 to 10 in good health and CMV-seronegative. The DNA is as follows: TGTGCCAGCAGCCACTGGCCACCAGGGGGCGCATACGGCTACACCTTC. Its translation is CASSHWPPGGAYGYTF.